Listed below are T cell receptor beta chains from one sample, sequenced in a study of blood T cell repertoires in COVID-19. Method: immunoSEQ multiplex PCR; TCRdb's copy keeps in-frame clones and lacks some. The data contain some 300,000 clones, 85% to 90% of them singletons. The sequencing sample was made of PBMCs or T cells enriched from blood (not recorded which). The receptors shown here come from a woman aged 45-60 years who had been exposed to COVID-19. Each CDR3 is given without its conserved first and last residue. Each record gives: V gene, CDR3 protein.

>TRBV5-4
ASSSGRQQETQY
>TRBV3-1/TRBV3-2
ASSLVGTSYEQY
>TRBV28
ASSTRQGNVGQPQH
>TRBV5-1
ASSPRQKNTGELF
>TRBV5-1
ASSWDKLSYEQY
>TRBV19
ASTPQGARNTIY
>TRBV9
ASSGLTSVGAGELF
>TRBV5-8
ASSLVQGNYEQY
>TRBV6-5
ASSLAPNSGNTIY
>TRBV5-4
ASSPGGMNTEAF
>TRBV19
ASSTYRGVRQPQH
>TRBV9
ASSVERDRGYGYT
>TRBV11-2
ASSLGSSGLDTQY
>TRBV28
ASTKGLVGFGTQY
>TRBV28
ASSLGQGPNYNSPLH
>TRBV2
ASTDRGTFQDTIY
>TRBV5-1
ASSPTGQGGQPQH
>TRBV6-1
ASSEGGTPSGWEQY
>TRBV5-1
ASSWRQKNTEAF
>TRBV19
ASTKGQVNTEAF
>TRBV19
ASNSGGTGNTIY
>TRBV10-3
AISESPGVDTQY
>TRBV9
ASSVGGQWDQPQH